The sequence of this T cell receptor beta chain was determined in a study of T-cell reconstitution after alpha-beta-depleted transplantation in children (dated by TCRdb to the mid-2010s). Turning to the overall study: Using TCR repertoire profiling, the study followed T-cell immune reconstitution in a quantitative way in children after TCRalphabeta/CD19-depleted allogeneic hematopoietic cell transplantation.

The label giving this sample's treatment or condition can be read as: allogeneic hematopoietic cell transplantation with graft depleted of TCRalphabeta T cells and CD19 B cells. The children who served as transplant recipients had been given grafts of TCRalphabeta/CD19-depleted allogeneic hematopoietic cells. Many counts were recorded for this clonotype. No cognate antigen has been identified for it. The sample holds no much larger clone one base away, and base qualities are not on file. Library preparation used PCR. The sequencer listed for this sample is Illumina HiSeq 2500. To normalize quantification of the TCRbeta repertoire, the TCR libraries were built with molecular barcoding that relied on unique molecular identifiers. The raw public data were reprocessed by TCRdb itself: fastp quality trimming at Q25, MiXCR clonotype calling, in-frame beta chains only. Rows with one shared CDR3 protein collapse into an entry with the most common genes and DNA. The sample includes a few hundred thousand distinct CDR3 sequences, with 10% to 15% observed a single time. The ten largest clones represent over 2% of the sample.

In the germline V gene (reference sequence), CDR1 corresponds to DFQATT and CDR2 to SNEGSKA. Reading from cysteine to phenylalanine, the CDR3 counts 17 amino acids. Just the 51-base CDR3 DNA is kept, in frame starting at base 1. The V end gives up 6 bases and the J end 0 bases, leaving 13 bases in the junction not matched to a gene. What the research found in general, with its limitations: In some patients, the high TCRbeta diversity seen at day 60 was put down to recipient T cells and intrathymic progenitors that had survived conditioning. Apparently early alphabetaT-cell count recovery about two months after transplant reportedly relied on only several hundred rapidly expanded clones derived from non-depleted graft cells. Hyperexpanded clone frequencies declined over subsequent months; after one year, T-cell counts and TCRbeta diversity were mostly attributed to newly produced T cells.

Sample: PBMCs, mostly from graft donor cells, taken 360 days after TCRalphabeta/CD19-depleted stem cell transplant. The V gene is TRBV20-1 and the J gene is TRBJ2-1; 8 junctional bases match TRBD2. The TCR sequence derives from a male patient aged 10-17 years who had a stem cell transplant for acute myeloid leukemia, so the T cells may come from the graft donor. CDR3 sequence: CSAPTLSGTSSYNEQFF. DNA sequence: TGCAGTGCACCTACCTTGTCCGGGACTAGCTCCTACAATGAGCAGTTCTTC.